A single sample gave rise to the 25 T cell receptor beta chains below, sequenced in a study of PD-1 blockade in classical Hodgkin lymphoma. Clones were sequenced by immunoSEQ multiplex PCR, and TCRdb holds only the in-frame ones, with some missing. The sample gives over 10,000 clones, roughly nine tenths of which show up once; roughly 20% is in the top ten. Brentuximab vedotin exposure varied, and every patient relapsed after autologous stem cell transplantation. Here the sequenced sample was peripheral blood mononuclear cells (PBMCs), taken at baseline. These receptors originate from a human donor with classical Hodgkin lymphoma.

The chain combines TRBV9 with TRBJ1-1; the D is unclear. Deletions cut 3 bases from V and 0 bases from J, with 6 bases between. The CDR3 has 13 residues. Per germline, CDR1 SGDLS and CDR2 YYNGEE. The CDR3 DNA is TGTGCCAGCAGCGGTAGCCTGAACACTGAAGCTTTCTTT. Amino acids: CASSGSLNTEAFF.

This rearrangement joins TRBV18 to TRBJ2-5; D is unresolved. Trimming shortened V by 1 base and J by 1 base, and 10 bases separated the two germline ends. Germline assignment: CDR1 KGHSH and CDR2 LQKENI. The CDR3 covers 15 residues. CDR3 DNA: TGTGCCAGCTCACCACGGGGTTTGGGCCAAGAGACCCAGTACTTC. It specifies CASSPRGLGQETQYF.

The J gene is TRBJ1-5, the V gene TRBV19; 7 nucleotides align to TRBD1. CDR1 and CDR2 from the germline V gene are LNHDA and SQIVND (reference sequence). The CDR3 totals 15 residues. J gave up 5 bases and V 5 bases, and 9 bases lay outside the gene matches. CDR3 bases: TGTGCCAGTAGTCCTACAGGGGTAGGCTATCAGCCCCAGCATTTT. Its protein is CASSPTGVGYQPQHF.

V is TRBV5-1 and J is TRBJ1-2; tentatively, D is TRBD1 (5 bases). CDR1 SGHRS and CDR2 YFSETQ come from the germline V gene. CDR3 length equals 16 residues. V lost 3 bases, J lost 4 bases, and 19 bases lay in between. CDR3 amino acids: CASSWGFGGSSYGYTF. Here the CDR3 DNA reads TGCGCCAGCAGCTGGGGTTTCGGGGGTTCTAGCTATGGCTACACCTTC.

The chain has TRBV15 and TRBJ1-2; tentatively, D is TRBD1 (5 bases). Trimming took 0 bases from V and 3 from J, leaving 11 bases between them. CDR1 is LNHNV, CDR2 YYDKDF, per germline (reference sequence). The CDR3 runs to 15 residues. CDR3 in DNA: TGTGCCACCAGCAGAGATATGGGGGGTGACTATGGCTACACCTTC. Translated: CATSRDMGGDYGYTF.

This sequence joins TRBV1 and TRBJ2-5; the D segment call TRBD2 is taken from the table without a DNA check. TRBV1 constitutes a pseudogene. This CDR3 comprises 17 residues. This chain's CDR3 is CTSSQGEQRRNQETQYF. Written as DNA, the CDR3 is TGCACCAGCAGCCAAGGTGAGCAGAGGCGGAACCAAGAGACCCAGTACTTC.

J is TRBJ2-1 and V is TRBV10-3; 8 bases agree with TRBD2. The CDR3 length is 15 residues. Trimming cost V 0 bases and J 6 bases; bases outside gene matches: 4. Germline V gives CDR1 ENHRY, CDR2 SYGVKD. DNA of the CDR3: TGTGCCATCAGTGAGTCGAGCACTAGCGGCAATGAGCAGTTCTTC. Translated: CAISESSTSGNEQFF.

Only a few counts were recorded for this clone. This chain links TRBV30 with TRBJ1-2; 7 nucleotides agree with TRBD1. The CDR3 sequence is 13 residues long. Germline V lookup: CDR1 GTSNPN, CDR2 SVGIG (reference sequence). V lost 3 bases to trimming and J lost 3 bases; unmatched junction nucleotides: 4. This CDR3 is CAWRVRGDYGYTF. DNA for the CDR3: TGTGCCTGGAGAGTCAGGGGGGACTATGGCTACACCTTC.

The genes are TRBV29-1 and TRBJ1-1, with 8 bases fitting TRBD1. The CDR3 has 13 amino acids. Germline V CDR1 and CDR2: SQVTM, ANQGSEA. With 7 bases clipped from V and 1 base from J, the junction kept 5 bases outside the gene matches. The CDR3 coding sequence is TGCAGCGCCGGCAGGGGGCAGAACACTGAAGCTTTCTTT. It translates to CSAGRGQNTEAFF.

The chain carries TRBV11-2 and TRBJ2-5; no firm D call. This CDR3 has 11 residues. V was shortened by 3 bases and J by 2 bases, with 1 base between the two germline ends. The germline CDR1 and CDR2 sequences are SGHAT and FQNNGV. The CDR3 protein is CASSFQETQYF. CDR3 bases: TGTGCCAGCAGCTTTCAAGAGACCCAGTACTTC. Supplemented by reference TRBV11-2 and TRBJ2-5, the full variable domain reads EAGVAQSPRYKIIEKRQSVAFWCNPISGHATLYWYQQILGQGPKLLIQFQNNGVVDDSQLPKDRFSAERLKGVDSTLKIQPAKLEDSAVYLCASSFQETQYFGPGTRLLVL.

V and J are TRBV5-1 and TRBJ1-5; TRBD1 matches at 9 bases. CDR1 and CDR2 from the germline V gene are SGHRS and YFSETQ. This CDR3 spans 14 amino acids. J was trimmed by 7 bases and V by 1 base; bases with no gene match: 3. CDR3 nucleotides: TGCGCCAGCAGCTTGACAGGGGGCGAGCAGCCCCAGCATTTT. Translation gives CASSLTGGEQPQHF. Variable domain in full (rest from reference TRBV5-1 and TRBJ1-5): KAGVTQTPRYLIKTRGQQVTLSCSPISGHRSVSWYQQTPGQGLQFLFEYFSETQRNKGNFPGRFSGRQFSNSRSEMNVSTLELGDSALYLCASSLTGGEQPQHFGDGTRLSIL.

The chain has TRBV5-8 and TRBJ1-1; D ambiguous. Deletions cut 4 bases from V and 1 base from J, with 8 bases between. The germline CDR1 and CDR2 sequences are SGHTS and YDEGEE. The CDR3 is 13 residues long. The CDR3 here is CASSLNRNTEAFF. CDR3 bases: TGTGCCAGCAGCCTCAATAGGAACACTGAAGCTTTCTTT.

The rearrangement links TRBV11-3 to TRBJ2-2, with 8 bases lining up with TRBD2. CDR3 size: 16 residues. The V segment lost 4 bases and the J segment 7 bases; nucleotides outside the gene matches: 11. Germline V gives CDR1 SGHNT, CDR2 YENEEA. CDR3 loop: CASSSQGGGSFGELFF. The CDR3 DNA reads as TGTGCCAGCAGCTCCCAAGGCGGGGGGTCTTTCGGGGAGCTGTTTTTT.

This clone has only one observation. The chain combines TRBV4-1 with TRBJ2-7; no clear D gene. The CDR3 runs 13 residues. Germline CDR1 is MGHRA and CDR2 is YSYEKL. V dropped 0 bases and J dropped 3 bases, with 6 bases sitting between them. CDR3 residues: CASSQELDYEQYF. The CDR3 nucleotides are TGCGCCAGCAGCCAAGAGCTTGACTACGAGCAGTACTTC.

The chain employs TRBV5-4 and TRBJ1-6, with TRBD1 matching over 8 bases. This CDR3 contains 18 residues. The germline V gene has CDR1 SGHNT and CDR2 YYREEE (reference sequence). The V segment lost 1 base and the J segment 7 bases; nucleotides outside the gene matches: 13. DNA of the CDR3: TGTGCCAGCAGCTTGCTCCGGGGTCGGACAGGGCCAAATTCACCCCTCCACTTT. As protein: CASSLLRGRTGPNSPLHF.

The chain combines TRBV27 with TRBJ2-5, with D possibly TRBD1 on 6 matching bases. This CDR3 is built from 14 residues. V was trimmed by 6 bases and J by 10 bases, leaving 21 bases between them. The germline gives CDR1 MNHEY, CDR2 SMNVEV (reference sequence). Here the CDR3 DNA reads TGTGCCAGCAGACCAGGGGACCGCCAAATTGACCAGTACTTC. Encoded protein: CASRPGDRQIDQYF.

V gene TRBV5-4 combines with J gene TRBJ2-3; TRBD2 aligns across 9 bases. Germline lookup yields CDR1 SGHNT and CDR2 YYREEE (reference sequence). The CDR3 has 16 amino acids. V lost 4 bases and J lost 4; bases outside the gene matches: 10. CDR3 sequence (DNA): TGTGCCAGCAGCCCGGCGGGGGGGGTGATTGCAGATACGCAGTATTTT. This translates into CASSPAGGVIADTQYF.

The V gene is TRBV11-1, the J gene TRBJ2-1, with a possible D match to TRBD2 (5 bases). The V and J ends lost 5 bases and 9 bases respectively, with 20 bases between them. Germline V gene data show CDR1 as SGHAT and CDR2 as FQDESV (reference sequence). This CDR3 comprises 15 residues. The DNA for the CDR3 is TGTGCCAGCAGCCCCGAGGGCCGGCGTGATGGTGAGCAGTTCTTC. This encodes CASSPEGRRDGEQFF.

The chain recombines TRBV6-6 with TRBJ2-7, with 9 bases fitting TRBD1. This CDR3 is 14 amino acids long. Trimming took 0 bases from V and 6 from J; bases not matched to a gene: 3. CDR1 and CDR2 (germline): MNHNY, SVGAGI (reference sequence). CDR3 in amino acids: CASSYSGQGSEQYF. The CDR3 bases are TGTGCCAGCAGTTACTCGGGACAGGGTTCCGAGCAGTACTTC.

V and J are TRBV30 and TRBJ1-6; perhaps TRBD1 as D (6 bases). The germline V gene has CDR1 GTSNPN and CDR2 SVGIG (reference sequence). V was cut by 2 bases and J by 10 bases, with 18 bases left in between. The CDR3 sequence is 15 residues long. The CDR3 protein is CAWSSNREDSSPLHF. CDR3 nucleotide sequence: TGTGCCTGGAGTTCAAACAGGGAGGATAGCTCACCCCTCCACTTT. Full variable domain (outside the CDR3, taken from reference TRBV30 and TRBJ1-6): SQTIHQWPATLVQPVGSPLSLECTVEGTSNPNLYWYRQAAGRGLQLLFYSVGIGQISSEVPQNLSASRPQDRQFILSSKKLLLSDSGFYLCAWSSNREDSSPLHFGNGTRLTVT.

V is TRBV5-1 and J is TRBJ1-3; D is undetermined. V lost 4 bases to trimming and J lost 0 bases, with 8 bases between them. Per the germline V gene, CDR1 is SGHRS and CDR2 is YFSETQ. This CDR3 spans 14 amino acids. CDR3 loop: CASSALSSGNTIYF. The DNA for the CDR3 is TGCGCCAGCAGCGCTTTATCCTCTGGAAACACCATATATTTT.

This chain links TRBV4-1 with TRBJ2-7; unclear D gene. The V end was cut by 3 bases, the J end by 7 bases, with 10 bases between. Germline V gene sequence: CDR1 MGHRA, CDR2 YSYEKL. The CDR3 loop spans 12 amino acids. The DNA for the CDR3 is TGCGCCAGCAGCCATGTAGCCGGTGAGCAGTACTTC. Encoded protein: CASSHVAGEQYF.

This chain links TRBV6-5 with TRBJ1-2; unclear D gene. The V end was cut by 5 bases, the J end by 7 bases, with 11 bases between. This CDR3 contains 12 residues. CDR1 is MNHEY, CDR2 SVGAGI, per germline. The CDR3 region has the DNA TGTGCCAGCAGTCGGGGAGTGGCTGGCTACACCTTC. As protein: CASSRGVAGYTF.

V gene TRBV19 combines with J gene TRBJ1-5, with D possibly being TRBD1 (6 bases). CDR3 length equals 14 residues. Germline CDR1 LNHDA, CDR2 SQIVND (reference sequence). Trimming cost V 5 bases and J 3 bases, with 11 bases left between them. This chain's CDR3 is CASSGRGINQPQHF. CDR3 DNA sequence: TGTGCCAGTAGTGGCAGGGGAATCAATCAGCCCCAGCATTTT.

V and J are TRBV11-2 and TRBJ1-5, with unresolved D. The CDR3 extends over 14 amino acids. Germline CDR1 is SGHAT and CDR2 is FQNNGV. V lost 1 base, J lost 7 bases, and 11 bases lay in between. CDR3 coding DNA: TGTGCCAGCAGCTTAGCCCCGACACTACAGCCCCAGCATTTT. Its protein is CASSLAPTLQPQHF.